This T cell receptor (beta chain) was obtained from a study of shared clonotypes between healthy human individuals. Naivety among CD8 cells was defined by CD45RO negativity and positive CCR7 selection, thereby excluding terminally differentiated effector memory CD45RA+ cells. Study observations and caveats: The small donor group covered limited genetic and exposure diversity.

Data came from immunoSEQ multiplex PCR; TCRdb stores just in-frame clones and leaves some out. Among over 2,000,000 clones listed, just over 90% were seen once. This clone was recorded only once. Its antigen is unknown. The clonotype originates from a man aged 18-30 years in good health. Some clones in this sample may be carry-over from other donors' samples. Sequenced material: naive CD8+ T cells from PBMCs.

The CDR3 loop reads CASSHLAGYNEQFF. CDR3 bases: TGTGCCAGTAGTCACCTAGCGGGATACAATGAGCAGTTCTTC. This rearrangement joins TRBV19 to TRBJ2-1, with TRBD2 identical over 9 bases. V shed 5 bases, J shed 4 bases, and the junction held 3 bases outside the gene matches. This CDR3 is built from 14 residues. Germline CDR1 reads LNHDA; CDR2 reads SQIVND (reference sequence).